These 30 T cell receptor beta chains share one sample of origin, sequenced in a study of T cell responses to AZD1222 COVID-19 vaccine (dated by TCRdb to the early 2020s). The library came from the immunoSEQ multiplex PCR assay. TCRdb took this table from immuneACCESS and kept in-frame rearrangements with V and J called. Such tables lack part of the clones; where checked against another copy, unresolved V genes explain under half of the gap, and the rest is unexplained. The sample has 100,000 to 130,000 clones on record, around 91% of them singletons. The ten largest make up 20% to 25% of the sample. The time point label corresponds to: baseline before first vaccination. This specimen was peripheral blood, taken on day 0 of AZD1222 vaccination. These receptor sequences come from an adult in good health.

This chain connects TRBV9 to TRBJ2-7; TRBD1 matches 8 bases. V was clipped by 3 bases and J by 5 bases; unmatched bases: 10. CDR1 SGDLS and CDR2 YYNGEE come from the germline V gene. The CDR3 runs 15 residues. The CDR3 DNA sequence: TGTGCCAGCAGCGCCCGGGACAGGCTTCGGAACGAGCAGTACTTC. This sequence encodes CASSARDRLRNEQYF.

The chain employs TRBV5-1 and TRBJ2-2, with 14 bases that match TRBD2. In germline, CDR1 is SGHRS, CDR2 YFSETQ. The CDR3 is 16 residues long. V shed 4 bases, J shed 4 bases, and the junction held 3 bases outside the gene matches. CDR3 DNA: TGCGCCAGCAGCCTCGGGACTAGCGGGGGCACCGGGGAGCTGTTTTTT. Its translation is CASSLGTSGGTGELFF.

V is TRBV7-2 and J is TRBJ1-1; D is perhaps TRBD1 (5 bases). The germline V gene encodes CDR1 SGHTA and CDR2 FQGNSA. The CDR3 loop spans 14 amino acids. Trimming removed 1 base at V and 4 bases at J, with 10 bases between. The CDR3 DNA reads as TGTGCCAGCAGCTTAGTTACGGGACGCACTGAAGCTTTCTTT. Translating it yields CASSLVTGRTEAFF. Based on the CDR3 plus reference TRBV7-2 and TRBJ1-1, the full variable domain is GAGVSQSPSNKVTEKGKDVELRCDPISGHTALYWYRQSLGQGLEFLIYFQGNSAPDKSGLPSDRFSAERTGGSVSTLTIQRTQQEDSAVYLCASSLVTGRTEAFFGQGTRLTVV.

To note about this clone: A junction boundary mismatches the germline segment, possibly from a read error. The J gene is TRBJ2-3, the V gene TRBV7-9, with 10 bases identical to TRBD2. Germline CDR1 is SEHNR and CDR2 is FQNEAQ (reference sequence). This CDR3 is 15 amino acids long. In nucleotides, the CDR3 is TGTGCCAGCAGCCTAGCGGGGGCCTTCACAGATGCGCAGTATTTT. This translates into CASSLAGAFTDAQYF.

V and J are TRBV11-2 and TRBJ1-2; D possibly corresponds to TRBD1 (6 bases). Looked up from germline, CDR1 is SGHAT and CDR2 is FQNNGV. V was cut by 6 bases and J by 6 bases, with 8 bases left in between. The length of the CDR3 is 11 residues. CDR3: CASSSGDGYTF. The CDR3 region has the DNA TGTGCCAGCAGTTCAGGGGATGGCTACACCTTC.

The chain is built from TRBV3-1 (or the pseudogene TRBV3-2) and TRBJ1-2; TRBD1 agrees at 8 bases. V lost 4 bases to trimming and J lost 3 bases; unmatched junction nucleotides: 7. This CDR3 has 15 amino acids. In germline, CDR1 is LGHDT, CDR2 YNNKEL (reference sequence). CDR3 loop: CASSRAGGTDYGYTF. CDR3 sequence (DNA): TGTGCCAGCAGCCGCGCAGGGGGCACGGACTATGGCTACACCTTC.

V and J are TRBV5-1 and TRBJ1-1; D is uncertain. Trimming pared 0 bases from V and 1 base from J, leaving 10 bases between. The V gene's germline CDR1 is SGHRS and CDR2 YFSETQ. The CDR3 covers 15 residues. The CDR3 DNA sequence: TGCGCCAGCAGCTTGGAGGGATCAGAGAACACTGAAGCTTTCTTT. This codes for CASSLEGSENTEAFF.

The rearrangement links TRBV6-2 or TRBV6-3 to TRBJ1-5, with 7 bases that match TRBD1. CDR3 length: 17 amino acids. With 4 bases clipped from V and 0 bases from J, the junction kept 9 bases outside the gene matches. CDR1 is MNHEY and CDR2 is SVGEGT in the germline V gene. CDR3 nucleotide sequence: TGTGCCAGCAGTTTAAACTACGGACAGGATAGCAATCAGCCCCAGCATTTT. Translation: CASSLNYGQDSNQPQHF.

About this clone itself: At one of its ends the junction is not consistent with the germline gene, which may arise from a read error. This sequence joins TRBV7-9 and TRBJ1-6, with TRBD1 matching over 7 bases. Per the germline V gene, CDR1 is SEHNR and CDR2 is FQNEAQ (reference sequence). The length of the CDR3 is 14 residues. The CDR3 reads CASSPGQPHSPLHF. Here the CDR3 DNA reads TGTGCCAGCAGCCCGGGACAGCCCCATTCGCCCCTCCACTTT.

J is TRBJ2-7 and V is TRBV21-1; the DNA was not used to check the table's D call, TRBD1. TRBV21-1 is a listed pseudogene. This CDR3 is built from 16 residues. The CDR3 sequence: CASCDLIQVKDYWRIF. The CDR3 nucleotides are TGTGCCAGCTGCGATCTGATACAGGTAAAGGATTACTGGCGGATCTTC.

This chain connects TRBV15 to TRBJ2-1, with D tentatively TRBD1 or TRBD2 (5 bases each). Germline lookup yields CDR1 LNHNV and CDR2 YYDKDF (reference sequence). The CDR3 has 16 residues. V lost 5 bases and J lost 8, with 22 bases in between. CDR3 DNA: TGTGCCACCAGCTACCTCCGGGACGCCTACAGAGATGAGCAGTTCTTC. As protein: CATSYLRDAYRDEQFF.

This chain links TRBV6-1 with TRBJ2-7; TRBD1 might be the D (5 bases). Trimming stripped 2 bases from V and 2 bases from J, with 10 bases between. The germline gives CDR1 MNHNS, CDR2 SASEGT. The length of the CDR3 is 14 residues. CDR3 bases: TGTGCCAGCAGTGAAATCAGGGCAGCCTACGAGCAGTACTTC. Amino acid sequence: CASSEIRAAYEQYF.

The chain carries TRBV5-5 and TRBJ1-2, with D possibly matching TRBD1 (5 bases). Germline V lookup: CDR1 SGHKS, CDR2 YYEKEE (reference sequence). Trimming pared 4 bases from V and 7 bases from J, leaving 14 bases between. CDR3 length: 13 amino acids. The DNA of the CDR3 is TGTGCCAGCAGCCCGCGGGACCTCTCTGGCTACACCTTC. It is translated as CASSPRDLSGYTF.

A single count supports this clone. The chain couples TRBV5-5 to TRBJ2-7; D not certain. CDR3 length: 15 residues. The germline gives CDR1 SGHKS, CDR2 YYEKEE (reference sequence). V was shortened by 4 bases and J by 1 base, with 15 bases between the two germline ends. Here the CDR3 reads CASSQVVGWSYEQYF. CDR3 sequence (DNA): TGTGCCAGCAGCCAGGTCGTGGGGTGGTCCTACGAGCAGTACTTC.

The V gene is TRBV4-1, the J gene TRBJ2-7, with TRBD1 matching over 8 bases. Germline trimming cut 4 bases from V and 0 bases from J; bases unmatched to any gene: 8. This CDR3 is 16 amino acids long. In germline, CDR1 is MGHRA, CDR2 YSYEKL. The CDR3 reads CASSRTDRAYSYEQYF. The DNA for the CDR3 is TGCGCCAGCAGCCGGACGGACAGGGCTTACTCCTACGAGCAGTACTTC.

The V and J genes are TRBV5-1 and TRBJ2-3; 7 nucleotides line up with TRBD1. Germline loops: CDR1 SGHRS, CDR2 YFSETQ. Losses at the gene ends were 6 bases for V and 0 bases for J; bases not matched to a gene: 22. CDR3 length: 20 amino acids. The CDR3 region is CASTTRIDRARLSSTDTQYF. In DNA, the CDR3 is TGCGCCAGCACCACCCGAATCGACAGGGCCCGACTAAGTAGCACAGATACGCAGTATTTT.

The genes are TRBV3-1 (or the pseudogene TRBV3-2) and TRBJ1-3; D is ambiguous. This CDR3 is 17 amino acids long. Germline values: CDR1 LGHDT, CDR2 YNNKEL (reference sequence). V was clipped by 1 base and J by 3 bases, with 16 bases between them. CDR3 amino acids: CASSQGTFVGSGNTIYF. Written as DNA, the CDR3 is TGTGCCAGCAGCCAAGGAACGTTCGTCGGAAGTGGAAACACCATATATTTT.

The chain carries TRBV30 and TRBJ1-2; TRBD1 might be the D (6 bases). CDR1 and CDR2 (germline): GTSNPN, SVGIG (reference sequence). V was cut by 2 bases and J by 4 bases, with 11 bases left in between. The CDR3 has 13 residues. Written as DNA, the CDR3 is TGTGCCTGGAGTACAGGGATGGGCTATGGCTACACCTTC. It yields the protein CAWSTGMGYGYTF.

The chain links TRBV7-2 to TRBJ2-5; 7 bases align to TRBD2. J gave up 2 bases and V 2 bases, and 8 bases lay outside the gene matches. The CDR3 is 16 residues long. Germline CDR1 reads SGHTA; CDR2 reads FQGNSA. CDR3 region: CASSLSGARWQETQYF. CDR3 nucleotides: TGTGCCAGCAGCTTAAGCGGGGCACGATGGCAAGAGACCCAGTACTTC.

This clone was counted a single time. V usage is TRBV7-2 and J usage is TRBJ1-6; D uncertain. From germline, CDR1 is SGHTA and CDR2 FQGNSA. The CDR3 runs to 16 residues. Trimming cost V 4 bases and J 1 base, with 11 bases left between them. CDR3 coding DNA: TGTGCCAGCAGCTCCCGGGGATCGTCCTATAATTCACCCCTCCACTTT. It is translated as CASSSRGSSYNSPLHF. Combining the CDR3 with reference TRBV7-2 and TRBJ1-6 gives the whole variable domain GAGVSQSPSNKVTEKGKDVELRCDPISGHTALYWYRQSLGQGLEFLIYFQGNSAPDKSGLPSDRFSAERTGGSVSTLTIQRTQQEDSAVYLCASSSRGSSYNSPLHFGNGTRLTVT.

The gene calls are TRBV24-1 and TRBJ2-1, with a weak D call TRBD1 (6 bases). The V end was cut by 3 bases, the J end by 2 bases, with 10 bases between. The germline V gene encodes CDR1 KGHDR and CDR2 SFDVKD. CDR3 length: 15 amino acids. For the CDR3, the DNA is TGTGCCACCAGTGATCCCGGGGACACCTACAATGAGCAGTTCTTC. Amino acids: CATSDPGDTYNEQFF.

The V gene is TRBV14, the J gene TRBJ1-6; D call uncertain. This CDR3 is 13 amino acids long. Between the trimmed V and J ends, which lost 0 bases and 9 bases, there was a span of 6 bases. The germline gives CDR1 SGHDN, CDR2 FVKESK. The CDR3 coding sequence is TGTGCCAGCAGCCAAGATCGGACTTCACCCCTCCACTTT. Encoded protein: CASSQDRTSPLHF. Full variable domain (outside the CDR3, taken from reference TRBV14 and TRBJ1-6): EAGVTQFPSHSVIEKGQTVTLRCDPISGHDNLYWYRRVMGKEIKFLLHFVKESKQDESGMPNNRFLAERTGGTYSTLKVQPAELEDSGVYFCASSQDRTSPLHFGNGTRLTVT.

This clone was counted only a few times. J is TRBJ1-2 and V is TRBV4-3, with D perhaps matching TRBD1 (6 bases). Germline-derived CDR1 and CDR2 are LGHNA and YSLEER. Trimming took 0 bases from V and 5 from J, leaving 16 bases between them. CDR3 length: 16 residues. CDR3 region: CASSQDAGGVGYGYTF. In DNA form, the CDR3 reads TGCGCCAGCAGCCAAGATGCGGGGGGCGTTGGGTATGGCTACACCTTC.

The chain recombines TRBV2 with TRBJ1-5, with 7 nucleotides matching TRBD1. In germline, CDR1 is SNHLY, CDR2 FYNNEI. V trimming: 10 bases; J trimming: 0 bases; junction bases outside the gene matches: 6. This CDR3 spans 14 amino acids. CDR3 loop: CATGTAFSNQPQHF. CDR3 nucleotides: TGTGCCACAGGGACAGCGTTTAGCAATCAGCCCCAGCATTTT.

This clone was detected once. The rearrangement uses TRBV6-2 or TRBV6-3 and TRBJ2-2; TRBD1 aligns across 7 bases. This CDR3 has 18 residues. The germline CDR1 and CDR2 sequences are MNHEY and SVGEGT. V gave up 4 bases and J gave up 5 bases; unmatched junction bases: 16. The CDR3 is CASSSKPPTGFQTGELFF. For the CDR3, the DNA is TGTGCCAGCAGTTCCAAACCCCCGACAGGGTTCCAAACCGGGGAGCTGTTTTTT.

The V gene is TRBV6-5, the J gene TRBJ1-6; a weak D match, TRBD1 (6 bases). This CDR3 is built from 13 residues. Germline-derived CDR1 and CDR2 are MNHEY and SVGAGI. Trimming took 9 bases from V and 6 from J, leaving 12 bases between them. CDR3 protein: CASGQLVNSPLHF. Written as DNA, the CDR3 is TGTGCCAGTGGACAGCTCGTTAATTCACCCCTCCACTTT.

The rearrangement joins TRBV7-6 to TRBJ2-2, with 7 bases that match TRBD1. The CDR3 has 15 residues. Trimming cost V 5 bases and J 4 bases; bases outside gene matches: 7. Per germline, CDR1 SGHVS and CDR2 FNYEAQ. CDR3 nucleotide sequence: TGTGCCAGCAGCCGCAGACAGGGATTCACCGGGGAGCTGTTTTTT. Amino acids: CASSRRQGFTGELFF.

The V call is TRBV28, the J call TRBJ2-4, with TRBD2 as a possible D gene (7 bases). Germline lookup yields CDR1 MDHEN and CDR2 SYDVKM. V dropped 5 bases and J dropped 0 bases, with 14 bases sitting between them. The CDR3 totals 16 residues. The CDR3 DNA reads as TGTGCCAGCAGTCCCCAGGGGAGGGAAGCCAAAAACATTCAGTACTTC. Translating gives CASSPQGREAKNIQYF.

DNA for the CDR3: TGCGCCAGCAGCTTGGAGCCCGTTAGGGCTAATGAAAAACTGTTTTTT. It is translated as CASSLEPVRANEKLFF. The V and J genes are TRBV5-1 and TRBJ1-4, with D unresolved. Germline V gene data show CDR1 as SGHRS and CDR2 as YFSETQ. V was shortened by 0 bases and J by 3 bases, with 12 bases between the two germline ends. The CDR3 loop spans 16 amino acids.

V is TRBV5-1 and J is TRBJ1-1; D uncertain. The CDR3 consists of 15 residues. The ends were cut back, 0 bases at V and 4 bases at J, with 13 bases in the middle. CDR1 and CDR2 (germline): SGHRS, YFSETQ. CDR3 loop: CASSLGTTDVTEAFF. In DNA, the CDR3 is TGCGCCAGCAGCTTGGGCACCACTGATGTCACTGAAGCTTTCTTT.